Below are 15 T cell receptor beta chains sequenced from a single sample in a study of T-cell memory formation after mild COVID-19. In TCRdb, the 5' RACE reads were re-called with MiXCR into one record per CDR3 protein. This sample carries a few hundred thousand distinct CDR3 sequences, roughly an eighth of them seen once, and the ten largest clones take under 25%. Sequenced: PBMCs or a T cell subset sorted from them (not recorded which). These receptor sequences come from a man between 18 and 29 years old who had mild COVID-19 (a few samples of this study predate the infection). Cell type and time point are not known.

The chain carries TRBV21-1 and TRBJ2-7; TRBD1 was called by the table and not checked on the DNA. TRBV21-1 is recorded as a pseudogene. This CDR3 comprises 13 residues. DNA of the CDR3: TGTGCCAGCAGCAGATCAGGGGGCTACGAGCAGTACGTC. Its translation: CASSRSGGYEQYV.

A few counts support this clonotype. The chain employs TRBV5-1 and TRBJ2-2, with no clear D. The CDR3 is 15 residues long. Germline V gene sequence: CDR1 SGHRS, CDR2 YFSETQ. V gave up 0 bases and J gave up 0 bases, with 6 bases separating them. CDR3 sequence reads: CASSLVAANTGELFF. The CDR3 DNA sequence: TGCGCCAGCAGCTTGGTGGCGGCGAACACCGGGGAGCTGTTTTTT.

This clonotype was detected only a few times. The genes are TRBV20-1 and TRBJ1-3, with unresolved D. The CDR3 contains 16 residues. Between the trimmed V and J ends, which lost 0 bases and 4 bases, there was a span of 16 bases. The germline V gene has CDR1 DFQATT and CDR2 SNEGSKA (reference sequence). The CDR3 region has the DNA TGCAGTGCTAGAGATCTCGGGGTTTCCGAAGGAAACACCATATATTTT. It specifies CSARDLGVSEGNTIYF.

V is TRBV7-8 and J is TRBJ2-7, with D maybe TRBD1 (6 bases). V was pared by 4 bases and J by 7 bases, with 17 bases between. Germline V gene sequence: CDR1 SGHVS, CDR2 FQNEAQ. The CDR3 runs 14 residues. DNA of the CDR3: TGTGCCAGCAGCTCCGGCACAGGGCTTTTGGAGCAGTACTTC. Translation: CASSSGTGLLEQYF.

This clonotype was seen a few times. The chain links TRBV20-1 to TRBJ1-1; 12 bases are shared with TRBD1. The CDR3 has 15 residues. Germline lookup yields CDR1 DFQATT and CDR2 SNEGSKA (reference sequence). V gave up 6 bases and J gave up 7 bases; unmatched junction bases: 12. The CDR3 protein is CSAQPGQGAFGEAFF. CDR3 DNA: TGCAGTGCACAACCGGGACAGGGGGCTTTCGGTGAAGCTTTCTTT.

The J gene is TRBJ1-1, the V gene TRBV7-3; D not certain. Germline loops: CDR1 SGHTA, CDR2 FQGTGA. The CDR3 is made up of 13 amino acids. V shed 1 base and J shed 8 bases, with 11 bases lying between them. The CDR3 loop reads CASSLKGSQEAFF. CDR3 coding DNA: TGTGCCAGCAGCTTAAAAGGCAGTCAAGAAGCTTTCTTT.

This clonotype was detected many times. The V gene is TRBV5-1, the J gene TRBJ2-5; D might be TRBD1 (6 bases). The V gene lost 4 bases and the J gene lost 0 bases, with 10 bases spanning the gap. The germline CDR1 and CDR2 sequences are SGHRS and YFSETQ. The CDR3 totals 14 residues. CDR3 nucleotides: TGCGCCAGCAGCACCGGACAGTACCAAGAGACCCAGTACTTC. Its translation is CASSTGQYQETQYF. The variable domain in full, with the rest retrieved from reference TRBV5-1 and TRBJ2-5, is KAGVTQTPRYLIKTRGQQVTLSCSPISGHRSVSWYQQTPGQGLQFLFEYFSETQRNKGNFPGRFSGRQFSNSRSEMNVSTLELGDSALYLCASSTGQYQETQYFGPGTRLLVL.

This sequence joins TRBV20-1 and TRBJ1-1; D might be TRBD1 (5 bases). The germline V gene has CDR1 DFQATT and CDR2 SNEGSKA (reference sequence). The CDR3 spans 14 residues. V was clipped by 6 bases and J by 1 base, with 15 bases between them. The CDR3, as DNA: TGCAGTGCCACAGGCGGAGGTTGGAACACTGAAGCTTTCTTT. Its protein product is CSATGGGWNTEAFF.

This clonotype was picked up a small number of times. The rearrangement joins TRBV5-1 to TRBJ1-2; D is unresolved. CDR1 and CDR2 from the germline V gene are SGHRS and YFSETQ. Trimming took off 0 bases at V and 6 bases at J, with 15 bases between the two ends. The length of the CDR3 is 15 residues. CDR3 in DNA: TGCGCCAGCAGCTTGGCGAGCACTCGGGGAGATGGCTACACCTTC. It is translated as CASSLASTRGDGYTF.

The genes are TRBV7-2 and TRBJ2-5, with TRBD1 identical over 8 bases. Trimming at V came to 6 bases and at J to 4 bases, leaving 10 bases not matched to a gene. The CDR3 sequence is 15 residues long. Germline V lookup: CDR1 SGHTA, CDR2 FQGNSA. CDR3 nucleotide sequence: TGTGCCAGCAGGCGGGCGACAGGGGATCTAGAGACCCAGTACTTC. Translating gives CASRRATGDLETQYF.

This clonotype showed up just a few times. V is TRBV6-2 or TRBV6-3 and J is TRBJ2-7; 7 bases fit TRBD2. With 5 bases clipped from V and 4 bases from J, the junction kept 2 bases outside the gene matches. The CDR3 has 12 amino acids. Germline CDR1 and CDR2: MNHEY and SVGEGT. The CDR3 DNA reads TGTGCCAGCAGTCGTAGCGGGTACGAGCAGTACGTC. Residues: CASSRSGYEQYV.

This clonotype was recorded a few times. This sequence joins TRBV4-3 and TRBJ2-5; tentative D call: TRBD1 (6 bases). V was shortened by 1 base and J by 5 bases, with 17 bases between the two germline ends. Germline V CDR1 and CDR2: LGHNA, YSLEER. There are 16 residues in the CDR3. The CDR3 is CASSQVWVGAAETQYF. In DNA, the CDR3 is TGCGCCAGCAGCCAAGTTTGGGTGGGGGCTGCGGAGACCCAGTACTTC.

This chain joins TRBV27 and TRBJ2-3; 13 bases fit TRBD2. Germline lookup yields CDR1 MNHEY and CDR2 SMNVEV (reference sequence). The V and J ends lost 6 bases and 4 bases, in that order; junction bases with no gene match: 13. The CDR3 covers 18 residues. In nucleotides, the CDR3 is TGTGCCAGCAGGCGACTAGCGGGGGGTCAAATGGGTCCAGATACGCAGTATTTT. Encoded protein: CASRRLAGGQMGPDTQYF.

The chain couples TRBV6-5 to TRBJ2-1; D gene uncertain. Trimming left V 4 bases short and J 3 bases short, with 4 bases between. The CDR3 runs to 12 residues. The germline gives CDR1 MNHEY, CDR2 SVGAGI. The CDR3 region is CASSSNYNEQFF. DNA of the CDR3: TGTGCCAGCAGTTCAAACTACAATGAGCAGTTCTTC.

In DNA, the CDR3 is TGTGCCAGCAGACCGGGACAGGGAGAAAAACTGTTTTTT. Protein product: CASRPGQGEKLFF. The chain combines TRBV6-5 with TRBJ1-4; 9 nucleotides agree with TRBD1. Trimming cost V 6 bases and J 8 bases; bases outside gene matches: 4. The CDR3 is made up of 13 amino acids. Germline lookup yields CDR1 MNHEY and CDR2 SVGAGI.